These T cell receptor beta chains were read from a single sample in a study of cytomegalovirus exposure and HLA in healthy donors. Sequenced by immunoSEQ multiplex PCR; TCRdb stores in-frame clones only, minus some. The profile covers some 150,000 clones, with around four fifths appearing a single time and over 1% taken by the ten largest. The sample comprised PBMCs. All receptors come from a woman aged 45-65 years in good health and CMV-seronegative. CDR3s include the opening cysteine and the closing phenylalanine or tryptophan. The D gene is left open where the match is weak. Part of the rows lack a size; the others show once, few, many or a class for expanded clones.

DNA: TGTGCCAGCAGAGGCGGGGGGGCCGGGGAGCTGTTTTTT; CDR3: CASRGGGAGELFF; size: -; V: TRBV2; J: TRBJ2-2; D: TRBD2
DNA: TGTGCCAGCAGTTTCTGGGAGTCCAGCTCCTACGAGCAGTACTTC; CDR3: CASSFWESSSYEQYF; size: few; V: TRBV28; J: TRBJ2-7; D: -
DNA: TGCGCCAGCAGCCAAGGGACAGGGCACACAGATACGCAGTATTTT; CDR3: CASSQGTGHTDTQYF; size: -; V: TRBV4-3; J: TRBJ2-3; D: TRBD1
DNA: TGTGCCAGCAGCTCGGGACTGCGATATGGCTACACCTTC; CDR3: CASSSGLRYGYTF; size: -; V: TRBV27; J: TRBJ1-2; D: -
DNA: TGTGCCAGCAGCTCTTCGGTAATTTGGGAGACCCAGTACTTC; CDR3: CASSSSVIWETQYF; size: -; V: TRBV5-4; J: TRBJ2-5; D: -
DNA: TGTGCCACTACAGGTCGCGCTCCTTACGAGCAGTACTTC; CDR3: CATTGRAPYEQYF; size: -; V: TRBV10-3; J: TRBJ2-7; D: -
DNA: TGTGCCAGCAGCTTCGGGAATCAGCCCCAGCATTTT; CDR3: CASSFGNQPQHF; size: -; V: TRBV7-9; J: TRBJ1-5; D: -
DNA: TGTGCCAGCAGCTTAGTGGTGGCAGTTCAGTATGGCTACACCTTC; CDR3: CASSLVVAVQYGYTF; size: -; V: TRBV7-2; J: TRBJ1-2; D: -
DNA: TGTGCCAGCAGCTTAGATTCGTTGAACACTGAAGCTTTCTTT; CDR3: CASSLDSLNTEAFF; size: -; V: TRBV11-3; J: TRBJ1-1; D: -
DNA: TGTGCCATCAGTGATCCAGGGGACAGCACTGAAGCTTTCTTT; CDR3: CAISDPGDSTEAFF; size: -; V: TRBV10-3; J: TRBJ1-1; D: TRBD1
DNA: TGCGCCAGCACTCCTGGCGGGACGGGCGTTGGGGAGCAGTACTTC; CDR3: CASTPGGTGVGEQYF; size: -; V: TRBV4-1; J: TRBJ2-7; D: -
DNA: TGCAGCGTCTTTAGACAGGGGGGAAATTCACCCCTCCACTTT; CDR3: CSVFRQGGNSPLHF; size: -; V: TRBV29-1; J: TRBJ1-6; D: TRBD1
DNA: TGCGCCAGCATGGGAGGTAGCTCCTACAATGAGCAGTTCTTC; CDR3: CASMGGSSYNEQFF; size: -; V: TRBV5-1; J: TRBJ2-1; D: -
DNA: TGTGCCAGCAGCTTAGCGGGAGGGGATACGCAGTATTTT; CDR3: CASSLAGGDTQYF; size: -; V: TRBV7-9; J: TRBJ2-3; D: TRBD2
DNA: TGCGCCAGCAGCCAAGAAGTCAGAGGGGGAACAGATACGCAGTATTTT; CDR3: CASSQEVRGGTDTQYF; size: few; V: TRBV4-3; J: TRBJ2-3; D: -
DNA: TGTGCCATCAGTGAACCAGGGGCAGGGGAAAAACTGTTTTTT; CDR3: CAISEPGAGEKLFF; size: -; V: TRBV10-3; J: TRBJ1-4; D: -
DNA: TGTGCCAGCATGGGGGCGCTGAATGAGCAGTTCTTC; CDR3: CASMGALNEQFF; size: -; V: TRBV5-4; J: TRBJ2-1; D: -
DNA: TGTGCCAGCAGCTTAGCCGGGGAGAGCTACACCTTC; CDR3: CASSLAGESYTF; size: -; V: TRBV7-2; J: TRBJ1-2; D: -
DNA: TGTGCCATCAGTGAGAGTCCAGGGGGCTATGGCTACACCTTC; CDR3: CAISESPGGYGYTF; size: -; V: TRBV10-3; J: TRBJ1-2; D: TRBD1
DNA: TGTGCCAGCAGCTTCTGGGGCAGCGCAACTAATGAAAAACTGTTTTTT; CDR3: CASSFWGSATNEKLFF; size: few; V: TRBV5-5; J: TRBJ1-4; D: -
DNA: TGCGCCAGCAGCTTGGTCCCGGGAGCGGCCGGGGAGCTGTTTTTT; CDR3: CASSLVPGAAGELFF; size: -; V: TRBV5-1; J: TRBJ2-2; D: -
DNA: TGTGCCAGCAGCCGCCGGGAAAGAAGAAACACCATATATTTT; CDR3: CASSRRERRNTIYF; size: -; V: TRBV7-9; J: TRBJ1-3; D: -
DNA: TGTGCCAGCAGCTTAGGACAGGGGAAGAACACTGAAGCTTTCTTT; CDR3: CASSLGQGKNTEAFF; size: -; V: TRBV7-6; J: TRBJ1-1; D: TRBD1
DNA: TGTGCCAGCAGTTTATTGGACAGGGGGTTCACTGAAGCTTTCTTT; CDR3: CASSLLDRGFTEAFF; size: few; V: TRBV28; J: TRBJ1-1; D: TRBD1
DNA: TGTGCCAGCAGTGAAGCAGGGAGTCGCACCGGGGAGCTGTTTTTT; CDR3: CASSEAGSRTGELFF; size: -; V: TRBV2; J: TRBJ2-2; D: -
DNA: TGCAGCGTTCGGGGGACGGGGAACACTGAAGCTTTCTTT; CDR3: CSVRGTGNTEAFF; size: few; V: TRBV29-1; J: TRBJ1-1; D: -
DNA: TGTGCCAGCTCATCGGACATTCAAGAGACCCAGTACTTC; CDR3: CASSSDIQETQYF; size: -; V: TRBV18; J: TRBJ2-5; D: -
DNA: TGTGCCAGCAGTTTCGGGCAATGGGGGACTCCCTACGAGCAGTACTTC; CDR3: CASSFGQWGTPYEQYF; size: -; V: TRBV28; J: TRBJ2-7; D: -
DNA: TGTGCCAGCTCACCACTGACAGGGTTCACTGAAGCTTTCTTT; CDR3: CASSPLTGFTEAFF; size: -; V: TRBV18; J: TRBJ1-1; D: TRBD1
DNA: TGTGCCAGCAGCCTGGGGCTTGGTGGCAGCGCCCTGGATAACTATGGCTACACCTTC; CDR3: CASSLGLGGSALDNYGYTF; size: -; V: TRBV5-4; J: TRBJ1-2; D: -
DNA: TGCGCCAGCAGCCAAGAACAGGGTGCCGATACGCAGTATTTT; CDR3: CASSQEQGADTQYF; size: -; V: TRBV4-3; J: TRBJ2-3; D: -
DNA: TGTGCCAGCAGTTTCCGATCGGAGGGCATCCGCACTGAAGCTTTCTTT; CDR3: CASSFRSEGIRTEAFF; size: -; V: TRBV28; J: TRBJ1-1; D: -
DNA: TGTGCCAGCAGTTTCGGGACTAGCGGGGGACAAGAGACCCAGTACTTC; CDR3: CASSFGTSGGQETQYF; size: -; V: TRBV27; J: TRBJ2-5; D: TRBD2
DNA: TGTGCCAGCTCACCACCGTCGGCAGGGTCGAAACTCGGAGAAGCTTTCTTT; CDR3: CASSPPSAGSKLGEAFF; size: -; V: TRBV18; J: TRBJ1-1; D: -
DNA: TGTGCCAGCAGCTTGGACAGGGCCGCGCCTGGCTACACCTTC; CDR3: CASSLDRAAPGYTF; size: -; V: TRBV5-4; J: TRBJ1-2; D: -
DNA: TGTGCCAGCAGCCTGACTAGTGCTGGGGCCAACGTCCTGACTTTC; CDR3: CASSLTSAGANVLTF; size: -; V: TRBV7-2; J: TRBJ2-6; D: -
DNA: TGTGCCAGTAGCCCGGGGACTAGCGGGAGCTCTTCCTACAATGAGCAGTTCTTC; CDR3: CASSPGTSGSSSYNEQFF; size: few; V: TRBV19; J: TRBJ2-1; D: TRBD2
DNA: TGTGCCAGCAGCTTAGCTCGGGGGGCCACTTATGAAGCTTTCTTT; CDR3: CASSLARGATYEAFF; size: -; V: TRBV7-2; J: TRBJ1-1; D: -
DNA: TGTGCCAGCAGCCCACTGGGGCTCGAGCAGTACTTC; CDR3: CASSPLGLEQYF; size: -; V: TRBV7-9; J: TRBJ2-7; D: -
DNA: TGCGCCAGCAGCTATCTTGGAGGCCCGAACACCGGGGAGCTGTTTTTT; CDR3: CASSYLGGPNTGELFF; size: -; V: TRBV5-1; J: TRBJ2-2; D: -
DNA: TGTGCCAGCAGCGCAACTAGAAATTACAATGAGCAGTTCTTC; CDR3: CASSATRNYNEQFF; size: -; V: TRBV6-6; J: TRBJ2-1; D: -
DNA: TGTGCCAGTAGTGGACACCTGAACACTGAAGCTTTCTTT; CDR3: CASSGHLNTEAFF; size: -; V: TRBV19; J: TRBJ1-1; D: -
DNA: TGTGCCTGGAGAGGTGACAGGGGGCCTCAGCCCCAGCATTTT; CDR3: CAWRGDRGPQPQHF; size: few; V: TRBV30; J: TRBJ1-5; D: TRBD1
DNA: TGTGCCAGCAGCGTAGATAAAGGGCAGGGGTACGGCTACACCTTC; CDR3: CASSVDKGQGYGYTF; size: -; V: TRBV9; J: TRBJ1-2; D: -
DNA: TGTGCCAGCTCACCACCAAGCAGGGGGCAATATGGCTACACCTTC; CDR3: CASSPPSRGQYGYTF; size: -; V: TRBV18; J: TRBJ1-2; D: TRBD1
DNA: TGTGCCAGCAGTTTCTCGGGGGTAGGCGGCAATCAGCCCCAGCATTTT; CDR3: CASSFSGVGGNQPQHF; size: -; V: TRBV7-9; J: TRBJ1-5; D: -
DNA: TGTGCCAGCAGCTTAGGGGAGGGACTCACCATATATTTT; CDR3: CASSLGEGLTIYF; size: -; V: TRBV5-6; J: TRBJ1-3; D: -
DNA: TGTGCCAGCAGCTTTCGCGGGCTAGCGGGCGAGCAGTACTTC; CDR3: CASSFRGLAGEQYF; size: -; V: TRBV5-6; J: TRBJ2-7; D: TRBD2
DNA: TGTGCCAGCTCACCGCCCCAGGGGGCTCTGAACACTGAAGCTTTCTTT; CDR3: CASSPPQGALNTEAFF; size: -; V: TRBV18; J: TRBJ1-1; D: TRBD1
DNA: TGTGCCAGCAGCAAAGTGGGCAGCCAAAATCAGCCCCAGCATTTT; CDR3: CASSKVGSQNQPQHF; size: -; V: TRBV21-1; J: TRBJ1-5; D: -
DNA: TGTGCCAGCTCACCACTGGCCAGGGGACGACTCCAGGACACTGAAGCTTTCTTT; CDR3: CASSPLARGRLQDTEAFF; size: -; V: TRBV18; J: TRBJ1-1; D: -
DNA: TGTGCCAGCAGGGCGGGACGGATGAACACTGAAGCTTTCTTT; CDR3: CASRAGRMNTEAFF; size: -; V: TRBV27; J: TRBJ1-1; D: -
DNA: TGTGCCAGCAGTTATAGCGGGGAAGGAGTTTATGAGCAGTTCTTC; CDR3: CASSYSGEGVYEQFF; size: -; V: TRBV6-5; J: TRBJ2-1; D: TRBD2
DNA: TGCGCCAGCAGCTTGGGACAGGGTATGACAGCGGGAAACACCATATATTTT; CDR3: CASSLGQGMTAGNTIYF; size: -; V: TRBV5-1; J: TRBJ1-3; D: TRBD1
DNA: TGTGCCAGCAGTGAACTAGCGGGAGACGTCAATGAGCAGTTCTTC; CDR3: CASSELAGDVNEQFF; size: few; V: TRBV6-4; J: TRBJ2-1; D: TRBD2